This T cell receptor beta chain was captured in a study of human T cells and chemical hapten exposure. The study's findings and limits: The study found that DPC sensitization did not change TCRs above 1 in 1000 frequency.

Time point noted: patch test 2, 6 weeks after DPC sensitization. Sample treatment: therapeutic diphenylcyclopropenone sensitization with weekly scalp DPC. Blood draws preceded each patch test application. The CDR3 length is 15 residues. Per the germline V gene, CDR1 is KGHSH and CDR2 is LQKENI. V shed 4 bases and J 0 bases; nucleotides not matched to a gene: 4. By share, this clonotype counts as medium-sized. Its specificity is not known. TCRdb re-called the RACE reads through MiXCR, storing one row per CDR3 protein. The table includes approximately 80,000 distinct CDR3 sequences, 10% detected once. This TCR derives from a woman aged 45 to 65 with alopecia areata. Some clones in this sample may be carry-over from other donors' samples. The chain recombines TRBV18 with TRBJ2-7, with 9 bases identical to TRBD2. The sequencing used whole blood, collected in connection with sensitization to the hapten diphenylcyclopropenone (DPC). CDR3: CASSRRTSDSYEQYF. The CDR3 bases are TGTGCCAGCTCACGGAGGACTAGCGACTCCTACGAGCAGTACTTC. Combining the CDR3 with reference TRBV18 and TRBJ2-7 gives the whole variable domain NAGVMQNPRHLVRRRGQEARLRCSPMKGHSHVYWYRQLPEEGLKFMVYLQKENIIDESGMPKERFSAEFPKEGPSILRIQQVVRGDSAAYFCASSRRTSDSYEQYFGPGTRLTVT.